This T cell receptor beta chain is drawn from a study of T cells after somatic rescue of genetic block. Clones were read by immunoSEQ multiplex PCR, and TCRdb kept only the in-frame ones, dropping some. The sample consists of 55,000 to 70,000 clones, around 93% of them appearing once. Trimming shortened V by 4 bases and J by 0 bases, and 16 bases separated the two germline ends. The CDR3 has 18 residues. Germline V lookup: CDR1 LGHNA, CDR2 YNFKEQ. The TCR sequence derives from a man in his forties or fifties. The rearrangement joins TRBV4-2 to TRBJ1-6; possibly TRBD1 for D (5 bases). What was sequenced was peripheral blood mononuclear cells (PBMCs). CDR3 DNA: TGTGCCAGCAGCCTGGGGACTGTCCCGGGCTCCTATAATTCACCCCTCCACTTT. It encodes CASSLGTVPGSYNSPLHF.